Described below is a single T cell receptor (beta chain) sequence and its context. Its specificity is unknown. These data belong to a study of cytomegalovirus exposure and HLA in healthy donors. Study-level findings and limits: Associated with cytomegalovirus, according to the listing, were around 160 TCR beta chains. Later, an analysis found that common viral pathogens appeared to be linked with several of the most significant clusters. Some public TCRs appeared in many individuals, while most sequences were rare. As a later analysis showed, a missense DCLRE1C variant was linked to trimming of TCR beta V- and J-genes.

PCR amplification relied on 60 Vbeta primers (plus 13 Jbeta primers). The method was immunoSEQ multiplex PCR; TCRdb's version includes in-frame clones alone and lacks a portion of them. The data show tens of thousands of clones, 76% seen once. V lost 4 bases and J lost 3, with 9 bases in between. The germline V gene encodes CDR1 KGHSH and CDR2 LQKENI. This CDR3 has 13 residues. This chain joins TRBV18 and TRBJ1-1; D not certain. The TCR originated in a male donor in good health and CMV-seronegative. Sequencing was carried out using PBMCs. The CDR3 protein is CASSQARDTEAFF. CDR3 in DNA: TGTGCCAGCTCACAGGCTAGAGACACTGAAGCTTTCTTT.